These 22 T cell receptor beta chains were all obtained from the same sample, sequenced in a study of T cell responses to AZD1222 COVID-19 vaccine (dated by TCRdb to about 2021). The library was built by means of the immunoSEQ multiplex PCR assay. TCRdb re-hosts the immuneACCESS table, in-frame sequences only. Its copies lack some clones; in the studies checked, an unresolved V gene accounts for under half of them, and the cause for the rest is not known. The sample table records 99,000 or so clones; approximately 88% of these occur just once. The biggest ten clones account for over 7.5% of the sample. Interpreted using the paper, the time point label stands for: baseline before first vaccination. The sample in question was peripheral blood, obtained on day 0 of AZD1222 vaccination. The receptors originated from an adult in good health.

The chain recombines TRBV20-1 with TRBJ1-5; D not certain. Germline V CDR1 and CDR2: DFQATT, SNEGSKA (reference sequence). This CDR3 is 11 amino acids long. The V end lost 3 bases, the J end lost 12 bases, and 12 bases lay between the germline ends. The CDR3 region is CSASPRYLQHF. CDR3 nucleotide sequence: TGCAGTGCTAGCCCCCGGTATCTCCAGCATTTT.

The V and J genes are TRBV3-1 (or the pseudogene TRBV3-2) and TRBJ1-5, with D maybe TRBD1 (6 bases). Trimming cost V 9 bases and J 5 bases, with 32 bases left between them. Germline V gene sequence: CDR1 LGHDT, CDR2 YNNKEL (reference sequence). The CDR3 consists of 19 residues. The CDR3 region is CARKVRQETESLGYQPQHF. The DNA for the CDR3 is TGTGCCAGGAAAGTAAGACAGGAGACAGAATCCCTGGGCTATCAGCCCCAGCATTTT.

The gene calls are TRBV7-2 and TRBJ1-2; D is uncertain. The germline CDR1 and CDR2 sequences are SGHTA and FQGNSA. There are 13 residues in the CDR3. The ends were cut back, 2 bases at V and 2 bases at J, with 6 bases in the middle. The CDR3 reads CASSLRENYGYTF. For the CDR3, the DNA is TGTGCCAGCAGCTTACGAGAAAACTATGGCTACACCTTC.

V is TRBV18 and J is TRBJ2-3; 7 nucleotides align to TRBD1. This CDR3 is 14 amino acids long. From germline, CDR1 is KGHSH and CDR2 LQKENI. V lost 6 bases to trimming and J lost 4 bases; unmatched junction nucleotides: 7. CDR3 in DNA: TGTGCCAGCTCTGGGACAGCGAATGCAGATACGCAGTATTTT. As protein: CASSGTANADTQYF.

This rearrangement joins TRBV4-3 to TRBJ1-6, with TRBD1 matching 7 bases. Unmatched junction bases numbered 6, after V lost 3 bases and J lost 7 bases. This CDR3 has 15 residues. The V gene's germline CDR1 is LGHNA and CDR2 YSLEER. The CDR3: CASSQIQGRNSPLHF. In DNA, the CDR3 is TGCGCCAGCAGCCAGATACAGGGGCGCAATTCACCCCTCCACTTT.

CDR3: CASSYDYEQYF. CDR3 DNA: TGTGCCAGCAGCTACGACTACGAGCAGTACTTC. This rearrangement joins TRBV7-2 to TRBJ2-7, with no clear D. V was cut by 4 bases and J by 3 bases, with 4 bases left in between. CDR3 length: 11 residues. The germline V gene has CDR1 SGHTA and CDR2 FQGNSA. Full variable domain (remainder filled in from reference TRBV7-2 and TRBJ2-7): GAGVSQSPSNKVTEKGKDVELRCDPISGHTALYWYRQSLGQGLEFLIYFQGNSAPDKSGLPSDRFSAERTGGSVSTLTIQRTQQEDSAVYLCASSYDYEQYFGPGTRLTVT.

The CDR3 DNA follows: TGTGCCAGCAGTTCGGTTTATGGCTACACCTTC. Translated: CASSSVYGYTF. V and J are TRBV28 and TRBJ1-2; no clear D gene. Germline assignment: CDR1 MDHEN and CDR2 SYDVKM. Trimming took 4 bases from V and 5 from J, leaving 5 bases between them. The CDR3 extends over 11 amino acids.

The V and J genes are TRBV28 and TRBJ1-4; D gene ambiguous. From germline, CDR1 is MDHEN and CDR2 SYDVKM. This CDR3 contains 13 residues. Deletions cut 3 bases from V and 8 bases from J, with 10 bases between. The CDR3 DNA is TGTGCCAGCAGTTTCCCAGGAGGAGAAAAACTGTTTTTT. This translates into CASSFPGGEKLFF. Using reference TRBV28 and TRBJ1-4 for the parts outside the CDR3, the full variable domain is DVKVTQSSRYLVKRTGEKVFLECVQDMDHENMFWYRQDPGLGLRLIYFSYDVKMKEKGDIPEGYSVSREKKERFSLILESASTNQTSMYLCASSFPGGEKLFFGSGTQLSVL.

The chain recombines TRBV5-6 with TRBJ2-5; D is uncertain. The V end lost 4 bases, the J end lost 8 bases, and 18 bases lay between the germline ends. The CDR3 totals 14 residues. The germline V gene has CDR1 SGHDT and CDR2 YYEEEE. The CDR3 sequence is CASSETGRVETQYF. CDR3 coding DNA: TGTGCCAGCAGCGAGACTGGTCGAGTGGAAACCCAGTACTTC. The whole variable domain, filled in from reference TRBV5-6 and TRBJ2-5, reads DAGVTQSPTHLIKTRGQQVTLRCSPKSGHDTVSWYQQALGQGPQFIFQYYEEEERQRGNFPDRFSGHQFPNYSSELNVNALLLGDSALYLCASSETGRVETQYFGPGTRLLVL.

The genes are TRBV30 and TRBJ1-5; unclear D gene. Trimming stripped 3 bases from V and 6 bases from J, with 3 bases between. CDR3 length equals 10 residues. Germline V gives CDR1 GTSNPN, CDR2 SVGIG (reference sequence). CDR3: CAWRGQPQHF. In DNA, the CDR3 is TGTGCCTGGAGAGGTCAGCCCCAGCATTTT. Full variable domain (rest looked up from reference TRBV30 and TRBJ1-5): SQTIHQWPATLVQPVGSPLSLECTVEGTSNPNLYWYRQAAGRGLQLLFYSVGIGQISSEVPQNLSASRPQDRQFILSSKKLLLSDSGFYLCAWRGQPQHFGDGTRLSIL.

The chain employs TRBV7-8 and TRBJ1-4; D not certain. The CDR3 totals 16 residues. The V end was cut by 6 bases, the J end by 0 bases, with 14 bases between. The germline gives CDR1 SGHVS, CDR2 FQNEAQ. DNA of the CDR3: TGTGCCAGCAGTCTTAGCGTGGGTGCAACTAATGAAAAACTGTTTTTT. Protein: CASSLSVGATNEKLFF.

V usage is TRBV6-2 or TRBV6-3 and J usage is TRBJ2-1, with 9 bases matching TRBD2. Germline-derived CDR1 and CDR2 are MNHEY and SVGEGT. This CDR3 is 18 amino acids long. Trimming cost V 5 bases and J 12 bases; bases outside gene matches: 23. The CDR3 loop is CASSRVGVAGDTSFGQFF. The CDR3 DNA is TGTGCCAGCAGTCGCGTAGGGGTAGCGGGAGATACCAGCTTCGGGCAGTTCTTC.

In its sample, this clone was seen once. The chain joins TRBV5-1 to TRBJ1-6; D gene uncertain. The CDR3 contains 15 residues. V lost 3 bases and J lost 5, with 12 bases in between. Germline V lookup: CDR1 SGHRS, CDR2 YFSETQ. In DNA form, the CDR3 reads TGCGCCAGCAGCTCGTGGGGAGCCGATAATTCACCCCTCCACTTT. Encoded protein: CASSSWGADNSPLHF.

The chain has TRBV27 and TRBJ2-2, with D perhaps matching TRBD1 or TRBD2 (5 bases each). CDR1 MNHEY and CDR2 SMNVEV come from the germline V gene (reference sequence). V lost 7 bases, J lost 5 bases, and 23 bases lay in between. The CDR3 sequence is 17 residues long. The CDR3: CASTAWGHGVGTGELFF. In DNA form, the CDR3 reads TGTGCCAGCACCGCCTGGGGCCACGGGGTAGGGACCGGGGAGCTGTTTTTT.

This clone has a single count. This chain joins TRBV28 and TRBJ1-3, with D unclear. The germline V gene has CDR1 MDHEN and CDR2 SYDVKM. Trimming pared 5 bases from V and 0 bases from J, leaving 11 bases between. The CDR3 contains 15 residues. CDR3 DNA sequence: TGTGCCAGCAGTCCCCCGACGGCCTCTGGAAACACCATATATTTT. Its protein product is CASSPPTASGNTIYF.

The gene calls are TRBV9 and TRBJ1-1; D not certain. Trimming took off 0 bases at V and 0 bases at J, with 12 bases between the two ends. From germline, CDR1 is SGDLS and CDR2 YYNGEE. The CDR3 has 16 residues. The CDR3 loop reads CASSVGYRGLNTEAFF. Written as DNA, the CDR3 is TGTGCCAGCAGCGTAGGTTATCGAGGGTTGAACACTGAAGCTTTCTTT.

The chain carries TRBV3-1 (or the pseudogene TRBV3-2) and TRBJ2-5; no definite D call. Trimming removed 4 bases at V and 7 bases at J, with 13 bases between. The CDR3 consists of 13 residues. Per germline, CDR1 LGHDT and CDR2 YNNKEL (reference sequence). CDR3 DNA sequence: TGTGCCAGCAGCCTCCCCACGAGGCGGACCCAGTACTTC. Its protein is CASSLPTRRTQYF.

In its sample, this clone was seen a few times. The rearrangement links TRBV7-6 to TRBJ2-1; D might be TRBD1 (5 bases). V lost 5 bases and J 4 bases, leaving 12 bases between the germline ends. The germline CDR1 and CDR2 sequences are SGHVS and FNYEAQ. This CDR3 contains 14 residues. The CDR3 bases are TGTGCCAGCAGCACAACAGGAGAATACAATGAGCAGTTCTTC. This gives the protein CASSTTGEYNEQFF.

The gene calls are TRBV6-5 and TRBJ1-1; tentatively, D is TRBD1 (6 bases). Germline CDR1 MNHEY, CDR2 SVGAGI. The CDR3 spans 12 residues. V shed 5 bases and J shed 7 bases, with 11 bases lying between them. The CDR3 loop is CASSLTGYEAFF. CDR3 DNA sequence: TGTGCCAGCAGTCTCACAGGGTATGAAGCTTTCTTT.

The chain carries TRBV24-1 and TRBJ2-1, with 8 bases identical to TRBD1. The J segment lost 6 bases and the V segment lost 4 bases, leaving 4 bases of the junction unmatched. The CDR3 loop spans 14 amino acids. Germline CDR1 is KGHDR and CDR2 is SFDVKD. In DNA, the CDR3 is TGTGCCACCAGTGACCCCGGACAGGGCAATGAGCAGTTCTTC. As protein: CATSDPGQGNEQFF.

The J gene is TRBJ2-1, the V gene TRBV18; D unclear. The CDR3 runs 12 residues. V was trimmed by 3 bases and J by 15 bases, leaving 15 bases between them. Germline V gives CDR1 KGHSH, CDR2 LQKENI. The CDR3 is CASSPEAGDRFF. Here the CDR3 DNA reads TGTGCCAGCTCACCGGAAGCTGGGGATAGGTTCTTC.

The V call is TRBV7-2, the J call TRBJ1-4; TRBD1 might be the D (6 bases). The length of the CDR3 is 16 residues. Germline CDR1 SGHTA, CDR2 FQGNSA. The V and J ends lost 5 bases and 3 bases respectively, with 16 bases between them. The CDR3 sequence is CASSVQGGKANEKLFF. CDR3 coding DNA: TGTGCCAGCAGCGTCCAAGGGGGGAAGGCTAATGAAAAACTGTTTTTT.